This entry lists 9 T cell receptor beta chains sequenced from one sample in a study of control samples from healthy donors and cancer patients. Sequenced by immunoSEQ multiplex PCR; TCRdb stores in-frame clones only, minus some. Its table lists about 190,000 clones. Source material: blood. The receptor set was obtained from a woman aged 30 to 39 in good health.

As regards this clone: At the DNA level, this CDR3 is encoded by other sequences in the same sample as well. V is TRBV28 and J is TRBJ2-3; 11 bases map to TRBD1. V was pared by 5 bases and J by 4 bases, with 5 bases of the junction left unmatched. The germline V gene encodes CDR1 MDHEN and CDR2 SYDVKM. The CDR3 runs to 15 residues. CDR3 sequence: CASSTPGQGADTQYF. In nucleotides, the CDR3 is TGTGCCAGCAGTACACCGGGACAGGGGGCAGATACGCAGTATTTT.

The rearrangement joins TRBV3-1 (or the pseudogene TRBV3-2) to TRBJ2-1; D call uncertain. V lost 1 base to trimming and J lost 6 bases, with 16 bases between them. Looked up from germline, CDR1 is LGHDT and CDR2 is YNNKEL (reference sequence). This CDR3 has 16 residues. DNA of the CDR3: TGTGCCAGCAGCCAAGCCGAAGTAGGTTGGGGCAATGAGCAGTTCTTC. It yields the protein CASSQAEVGWGNEQFF.

The chain is built from TRBV5-1 and TRBJ2-5; D tentatively reads TRBD1 or TRBD2 (5 bases each). V was clipped by 0 bases and J by 5 bases, with 23 bases between them. CDR1 is SGHRS, CDR2 YFSETQ, per germline. The CDR3 spans 18 residues. The CDR3 DNA sequence: TGCGCCAGCAGCTTGGGGCTCAACCGGGACCCACAGAGGGAGACCCAGTACTTC. Its translation is CASSLGLNRDPQRETQYF. The entire variable domain, with the rest obtained from reference TRBV5-1 and TRBJ2-5, is as follows: KAGVTQTPRYLIKTRGQQVTLSCSPISGHRSVSWYQQTPGQGLQFLFEYFSETQRNKGNFPGRFSGRQFSNSRSEMNVSTLELGDSALYLCASSLGLNRDPQRETQYFGPGTRLLVL.

V and J are TRBV10-3 and TRBJ2-3, with D possibly TRBD1 on 5 matching bases. The V gene's germline CDR1 is ENHRY and CDR2 SYGVKD. V shed 0 bases and J shed 1 base, with 11 bases lying between them. CDR3 length: 16 residues. The CDR3 nucleotides read TGTGCCATCAGTGAGTCACCAGGGTCGGGCACAGATACGCAGTATTTT. Translated, it gives CAISESPGSGTDTQYF.

The V call is TRBV28, the J call TRBJ1-3; D may be TRBD1 (6 bases). Trimming took off 4 bases at V and 9 bases at J, with 10 bases between the two ends. The CDR3 extends over 12 amino acids. Germline values: CDR1 MDHEN, CDR2 SYDVKM. The CDR3 loop is CASSSQGFTIYF. The DNA of the CDR3 is TGTGCCAGCAGTTCACAGGGATTCACCATATATTTT. Supplemented by reference TRBV28 and TRBJ1-3, the full variable domain reads DVKVTQSSRYLVKRTGEKVFLECVQDMDHENMFWYRQDPGLGLRLIYFSYDVKMKEKGDIPEGYSVSREKKERFSLILESASTNQTSMYLCASSSQGFTIYFGEGSWLTVV.

This sequence joins TRBV7-9 and TRBJ1-4, with D possibly being TRBD1 (6 bases). This CDR3 is built from 14 residues. The ends were cut back, 4 bases at V and 7 bases at J, with 13 bases in the middle. The germline gives CDR1 SEHNR, CDR2 FQNEAQ (reference sequence). The DNA of the CDR3 is TGTGCCAGCAGCTCAGGGGTGACCAGTGAAAAACTGTTTTTT. Translated, it gives CASSSGVTSEKLFF. Full variable domain (remainder filled in from reference TRBV7-9 and TRBJ1-4): DTGVSQNPRHKITKRGQNVTFRCDPISEHNRLYWYRQTLGQGPEFLTYFQNEAQLEKSRLLSDRFSAERPKGSFSTLEIQRTEQGDSAMYLCASSSGVTSEKLFFGSGTQLSVL.

V gene TRBV10-1 combines with J gene TRBJ2-7; tentative D call: TRBD2 (6 bases). This CDR3 region has 12 residues. From germline, CDR1 is WNHNN and CDR2 SYGVQD (reference sequence). CDR3 sequence reads: CVSRVGGYEQYF. DNA for the CDR3: TGCGTCTCAAGGGTGGGAGGCTACGAGCAGTACTTC.

The J gene is TRBJ1-2, the V gene TRBV28; tentatively, D is TRBD1 (6 bases). This CDR3 has 14 amino acids. The V end lost 7 bases, the J end lost 2 bases, and 14 bases lay between the germline ends. Germline CDR1 is MDHEN and CDR2 is SYDVKM. CDR3 protein: CASNTPQGNYGYTF. The CDR3, as DNA: TGTGCCAGCAACACTCCCCAGGGGAACTATGGCTACACCTTC.

This chain connects TRBV3-1 (or the pseudogene TRBV3-2) to TRBJ2-7; D is possibly TRBD2 (5 bases). CDR1 is LGHDT, CDR2 YNNKEL, per germline (reference sequence). The CDR3 spans 15 residues. Trimming removed 3 bases from V and 3 bases from J, with 15 bases in between. The CDR3 DNA reads TGTGCCAGCAGCCAGGGAGTCGGTTCTATCTACGAGCAGTACTTC. Translation: CASSQGVGSIYEQYF.